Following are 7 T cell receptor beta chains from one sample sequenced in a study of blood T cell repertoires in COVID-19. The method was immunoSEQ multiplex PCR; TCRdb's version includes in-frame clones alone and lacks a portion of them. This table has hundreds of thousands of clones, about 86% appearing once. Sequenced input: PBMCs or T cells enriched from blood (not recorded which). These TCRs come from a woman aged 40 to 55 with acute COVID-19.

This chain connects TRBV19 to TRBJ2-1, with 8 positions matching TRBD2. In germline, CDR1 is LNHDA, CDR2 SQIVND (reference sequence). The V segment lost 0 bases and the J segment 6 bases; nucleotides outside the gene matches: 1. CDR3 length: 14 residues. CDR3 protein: CASSIELAGNEQFF. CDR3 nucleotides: TGTGCCAGTAGTATAGAGCTAGCGGGCAATGAGCAGTTCTTC.

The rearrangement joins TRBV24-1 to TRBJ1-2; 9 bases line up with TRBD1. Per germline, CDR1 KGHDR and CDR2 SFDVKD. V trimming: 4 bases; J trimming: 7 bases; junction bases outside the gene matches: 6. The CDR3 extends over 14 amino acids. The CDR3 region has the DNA TGTGCCACCAGTGAAAGGGACAGGGTGATTGGCTACACCTTC. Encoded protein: CATSERDRVIGYTF.

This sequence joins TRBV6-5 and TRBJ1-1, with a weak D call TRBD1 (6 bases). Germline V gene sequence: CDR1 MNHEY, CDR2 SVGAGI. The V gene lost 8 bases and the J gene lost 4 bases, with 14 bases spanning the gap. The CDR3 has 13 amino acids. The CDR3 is CASGQGTVTEAFF. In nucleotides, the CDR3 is TGTGCCAGCGGGCAGGGGACGGTCACTGAAGCTTTCTTT.

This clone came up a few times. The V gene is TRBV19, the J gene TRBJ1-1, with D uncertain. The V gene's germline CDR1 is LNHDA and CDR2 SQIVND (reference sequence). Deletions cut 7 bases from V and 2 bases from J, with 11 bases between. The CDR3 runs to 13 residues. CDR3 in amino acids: CASMIRINTEAFF. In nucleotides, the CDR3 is TGTGCCAGTATGATCAGGATCAACACTGAAGCTTTCTTT.

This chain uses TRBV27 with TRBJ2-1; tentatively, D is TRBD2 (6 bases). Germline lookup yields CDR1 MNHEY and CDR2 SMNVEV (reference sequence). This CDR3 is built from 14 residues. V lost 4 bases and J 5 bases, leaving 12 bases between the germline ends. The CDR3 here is CASSWTILHNEQFF. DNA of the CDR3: TGTGCCAGCAGTTGGACTATTCTCCACAATGAGCAGTTCTTC.

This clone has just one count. The CDR3 region is CAISAGPLYEQYF. CDR3 coding DNA: TGTGCCATCAGTGCAGGCCCCCTTTACGAGCAGTACTTC. The J gene is TRBJ2-7, the V gene TRBV10-3; D is unclear. Germline CDR1 and CDR2: ENHRY and SYGVKD. V was shortened by 4 bases and J by 4 bases, with 11 bases between the two germline ends. The CDR3 runs 13 residues.

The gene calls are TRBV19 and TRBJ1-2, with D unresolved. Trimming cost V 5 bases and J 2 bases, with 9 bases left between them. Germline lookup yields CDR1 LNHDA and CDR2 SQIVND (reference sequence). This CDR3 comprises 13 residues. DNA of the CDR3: TGTGCCAGTAGTGTTCGGGGAAACTATGGCTACACCTTC. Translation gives CASSVRGNYGYTF.